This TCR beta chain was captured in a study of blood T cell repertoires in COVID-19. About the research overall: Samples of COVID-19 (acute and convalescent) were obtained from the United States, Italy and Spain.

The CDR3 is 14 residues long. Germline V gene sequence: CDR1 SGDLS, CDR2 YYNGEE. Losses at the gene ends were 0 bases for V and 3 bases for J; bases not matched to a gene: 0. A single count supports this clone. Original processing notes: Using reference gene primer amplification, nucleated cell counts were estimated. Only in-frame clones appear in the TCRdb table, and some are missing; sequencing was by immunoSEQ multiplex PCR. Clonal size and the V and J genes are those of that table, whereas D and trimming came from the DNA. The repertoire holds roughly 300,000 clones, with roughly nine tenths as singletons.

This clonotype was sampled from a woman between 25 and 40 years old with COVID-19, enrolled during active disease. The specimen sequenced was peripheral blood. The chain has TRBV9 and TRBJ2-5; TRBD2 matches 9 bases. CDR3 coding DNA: TGTGCCAGCAGCGTAGGACTAGCGGAAGAGACCCAGTACTTC. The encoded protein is CASSVGLAEETQYF.